The sequence of this T cell receptor (beta chain) was determined in a study of neoadjuvant anti-PD-1 for oral cavity cancer. About the research overall: Most patients had three to four biweekly doses of 3 mg/kg nivolumab before resection.

PBMC libraries mostly used around 460 ng of input genomic DNA, with six replicates per sample. Only in-frame clones appear in the TCRdb table, and some are missing; sequencing was by immunoSEQ multiplex PCR. The repertoire consists of tens of thousands of clones, with less than 90% occurring once and the leading ten covering around 3%. Time point given: after neoadjuvant nivolumab, at surgical resection. Blood cells were analyzed directly, without culture or expansion. The TCR comes from a person aged 35-80 years with oral cavity squamous cell carcinoma. This sample comprised PBMCs, obtained after nivolumab (anti-PD-1) treatment.

This CDR3 is CASSSAGGTEKLFF. The CDR3 DNA follows: TGCGCCAGCAGCTCTGCCGGGGGTACTGAAAAACTGTTTTTT. The V call is TRBV5-1, the J call TRBJ1-4; maybe TRBD1 (5 bases). The germline V gene encodes CDR1 SGHRS and CDR2 YFSETQ. V gave up 3 bases and J gave up 7 bases, with 13 bases separating them. The CDR3 sequence is 14 residues long.